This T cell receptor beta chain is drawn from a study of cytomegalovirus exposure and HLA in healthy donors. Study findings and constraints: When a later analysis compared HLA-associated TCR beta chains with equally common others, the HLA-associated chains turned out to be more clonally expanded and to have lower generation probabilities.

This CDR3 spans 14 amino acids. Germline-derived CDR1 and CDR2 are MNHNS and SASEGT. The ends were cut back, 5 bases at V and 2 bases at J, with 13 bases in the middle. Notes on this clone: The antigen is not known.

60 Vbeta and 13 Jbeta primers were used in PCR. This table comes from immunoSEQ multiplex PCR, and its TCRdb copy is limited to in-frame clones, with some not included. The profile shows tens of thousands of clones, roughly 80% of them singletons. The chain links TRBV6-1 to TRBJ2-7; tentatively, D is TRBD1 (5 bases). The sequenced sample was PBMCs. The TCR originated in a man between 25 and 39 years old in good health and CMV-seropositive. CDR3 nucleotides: TGTGCCAGCAGTAGAACGGACACTACCTACGAGCAGTACTTC. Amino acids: CASSRTDTTYEQYF.